Shown below are 13 T cell receptor beta chains from a single sample sequenced in a study of OX40 agonist ivuxolimab in advanced cancers. The repertoire was sequenced with immunoSEQ multiplex PCR; TCRdb's copy has only in-frame clones and lacks some. Found here are approximately 71,000 clones, nearly 85% of them singletons; the top ten hold 9.5% to 13%. The sample here was CD4+ or CD8+ T cells sorted from blood, taken in a trial of the OX40 agonist ivuxolimab. The receptors here all came from an adult with an advanced solid tumor such as melanoma, head and neck, liver or kidney cancer.

This rearrangement joins TRBV9 to TRBJ2-1; 7 nucleotides align to TRBD1. Germline loops: CDR1 SGDLS, CDR2 YYNGEE. This CDR3 is built from 13 residues. The ends lost 2 bases at V and 10 bases at J; junction bases unmatched: 6. The CDR3 DNA sequence: TGTGCCAGCAGCGTCCGAGGGGGCTGGGAGCAGTTCTTC. Amino acid sequence: CASSVRGGWEQFF.

The V and J genes are TRBV4-3 and TRBJ2-3; 7 nucleotides align to TRBD2. The CDR3 loop spans 17 amino acids. J was trimmed by 2 bases and V by 0 bases; bases with no gene match: 8. Germline loops: CDR1 LGHNA, CDR2 YSLEER. The CDR3 bases are TGCGCCAGCAGCCAAGACCTTTGGGGGGGATCCACAGATACGCAGTATTTT. Translation gives CASSQDLWGGSTDTQYF.

This rearrangement joins TRBV5-4 to TRBJ1-2, with D tentatively TRBD1 (6 bases). The CDR3 contains 14 residues. Per the germline V gene, CDR1 is SGHNT and CDR2 is YYREEE (reference sequence). The ends were cut back, 3 bases at V and 0 bases at J, with 9 bases in the middle. The CDR3 DNA reads TGTGCCAGCAGCTCGCAGGGGCCTAACTATGGCTACACCTTC. This encodes CASSSQGPNYGYTF.

In its sample, this clone was seen once. The CDR3 DNA follows: TGCGCCAGCAGCGCACGAGTTTCCGGGTCCACAGATACGCAGTATTTT. This encodes CASSARVSGSTDTQYF. The rearrangement joins TRBV4-1 to TRBJ2-3; D ambiguous. V shed 5 bases and J shed 2 bases, with 17 bases lying between them. This CDR3 is 16 amino acids long. Looked up from germline, CDR1 is MGHRA and CDR2 is YSYEKL.

This chain uses TRBV5-3 with TRBJ2-7; 7 positions agree with TRBD1. TRBV5-3 is filed as an ORF, its function uncertain. Trimming removed 4 bases from V and 7 bases from J; junction bases left unmatched: 8. The CDR3 sequence is 13 residues long. CDR3 loop: CARSDTGTAEQYF. The CDR3 region has the DNA TGTGCCAGAAGCGACACGGGGACAGCAGAGCAGTACTTC.

This chain connects TRBV7-2 to TRBJ2-2; D is ambiguous. CDR3 length: 15 residues. CDR1 is SGHTA, CDR2 FQGNSA, per germline. The germline V and J ends were trimmed by 1 base and 4 bases, with 10 bases remaining between them. CDR3 DNA sequence: TGTGCCAGCAGCTTAGTGACGACACCCACCGGGGAGCTGTTTTTT. This sequence encodes CASSLVTTPTGELFF. Variable domain in full (rest from reference TRBV7-2 and TRBJ2-2): GAGVSQSPSNKVTEKGKDVELRCDPISGHTALYWYRQSLGQGLEFLIYFQGNSAPDKSGLPSDRFSAERTGGSVSTLTIQRTQQEDSAVYLCASSLVTTPTGELFFGEGSRLTVL.

The CDR3 sequence: CASSYDNSGNTIYF. For the CDR3, the DNA is TGTGCCAGCAGTTACGACAATTCTGGAAACACCATATATTTT. The chain combines TRBV28 with TRBJ1-3; the D is unclear. Trimming removed 4 bases from V and 1 base from J, with 8 bases in between. Germline V gene lookup returns CDR1 MDHEN and CDR2 SYDVKM. CDR3 length: 14 amino acids.

This chain joins TRBV7-2 and TRBJ2-5, with TRBD1 identical over 7 bases. CDR3 size: 14 residues. J was trimmed by 3 bases and V by 3 bases; bases with no gene match: 4. The germline CDR1 and CDR2 sequences are SGHTA and FQGNSA. The CDR3 DNA is TGTGCCAGCAGCTTTCAAGGGGGCAAAGAGACCCAGTACTTC. This sequence encodes CASSFQGGKETQYF. The full variable domain, with the rest looked up from reference TRBV7-2 and TRBJ2-5, is GAGVSQSPSNKVTEKGKDVELRCDPISGHTALYWYRQSLGQGLEFLIYFQGNSAPDKSGLPSDRFSAERTGGSVSTLTIQRTQQEDSAVYLCASSFQGGKETQYFGPGTRLLVL.

The V call is TRBV4-1, the J call TRBJ2-4; 7 bases map to TRBD2. This CDR3 has 21 residues. The V segment lost 0 bases and the J segment 1 base; nucleotides outside the gene matches: 18. Germline V gene data show CDR1 as MGHRA and CDR2 as YSYEKL. The DNA for the CDR3 is TGCGCCAGCAGCCAAGAGCGTGGCGGGGGAGCCAACCCGGGGGCCAAAAACATTCAGTACTTC. It specifies CASSQERGGGANPGAKNIQYF.

There are many counts of this clone. The chain employs TRBV6-1 and TRBJ2-3; D unclear. CDR1 is MNHNS, CDR2 SASEGT, per germline. The V end was cut by 1 base, the J end by 0 bases, with 5 bases between. The CDR3 length is 14 residues. This CDR3 is CASSEEYSTDTQYF. The CDR3, as DNA: TGTGCCAGCAGTGAAGAATACAGCACAGATACGCAGTATTTT.

The J gene is TRBJ2-1, the V gene TRBV6-1; 7 bases align to TRBD2. The CDR3 consists of 16 residues. Germline V gene lookup returns CDR1 MNHNS and CDR2 SASEGT. V was clipped by 4 bases and J by 0 bases; unmatched bases: 6. CDR3 coding DNA: TGTGCCAGCAGTGGTTTGCGGGGGAGCTCCTACAATGAGCAGTTCTTC. It specifies CASSGLRGSSYNEQFF.

The chain combines TRBV27 with TRBJ1-4; D gene uncertain. CDR1 and CDR2 (germline): MNHEY, SMNVEV (reference sequence). This CDR3 region has 15 residues. V shed 0 bases and J shed 7 bases, with 12 bases lying between them. In nucleotides, the CDR3 is TGTGCCAGCAGTTTATCGGCCGAGGGAGGTGAAAAACTGTTTTTT. Its translation: CASSLSAEGGEKLFF.

To note about this clone: Other DNA sequences in this specimen translate into the identical CDR3. The chain couples TRBV7-2 to TRBJ2-5; 10 bases agree with TRBD2. The V segment lost 0 bases and the J segment 4 bases; nucleotides outside the gene matches: 2. Germline CDR1 is SGHTA and CDR2 is FQGNSA. The CDR3 has 15 amino acids. CDR3 sequence (DNA): TGTGCCAGCAGCTTAGCGAGCGGGGGGGCAGAGACCCAGTACTTC. Amino acid sequence: CASSLASGGAETQYF.